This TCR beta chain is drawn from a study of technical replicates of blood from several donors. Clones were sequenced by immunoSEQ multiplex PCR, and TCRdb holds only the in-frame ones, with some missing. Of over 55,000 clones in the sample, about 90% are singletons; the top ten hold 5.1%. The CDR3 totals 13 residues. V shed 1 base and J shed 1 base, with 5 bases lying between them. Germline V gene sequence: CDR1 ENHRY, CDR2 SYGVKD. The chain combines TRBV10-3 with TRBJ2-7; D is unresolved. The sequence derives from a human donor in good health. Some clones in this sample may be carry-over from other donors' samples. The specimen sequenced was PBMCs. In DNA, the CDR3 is TGTGCCATCAGTGAGTGGCAATCCTACGAGCAGTACTTC. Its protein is CAISEWQSYEQYF.